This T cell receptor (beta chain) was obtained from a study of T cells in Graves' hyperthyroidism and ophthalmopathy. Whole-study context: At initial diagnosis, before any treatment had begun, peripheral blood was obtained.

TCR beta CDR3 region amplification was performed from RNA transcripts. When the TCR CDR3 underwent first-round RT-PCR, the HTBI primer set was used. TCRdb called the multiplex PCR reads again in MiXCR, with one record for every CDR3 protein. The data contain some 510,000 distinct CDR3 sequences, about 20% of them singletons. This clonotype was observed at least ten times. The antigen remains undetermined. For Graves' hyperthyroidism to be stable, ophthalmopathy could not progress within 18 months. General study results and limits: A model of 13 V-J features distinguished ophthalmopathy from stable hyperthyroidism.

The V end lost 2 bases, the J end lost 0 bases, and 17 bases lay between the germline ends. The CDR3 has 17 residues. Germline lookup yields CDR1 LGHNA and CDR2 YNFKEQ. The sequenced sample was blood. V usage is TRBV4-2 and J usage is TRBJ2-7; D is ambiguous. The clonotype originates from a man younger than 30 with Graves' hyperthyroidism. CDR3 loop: CASSQKNWVLSSYEQYF. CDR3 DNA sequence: TGTGCCAGCAGCCAAAAAAATTGGGTCCTAAGCTCCTACGAGCAGTACTTC.